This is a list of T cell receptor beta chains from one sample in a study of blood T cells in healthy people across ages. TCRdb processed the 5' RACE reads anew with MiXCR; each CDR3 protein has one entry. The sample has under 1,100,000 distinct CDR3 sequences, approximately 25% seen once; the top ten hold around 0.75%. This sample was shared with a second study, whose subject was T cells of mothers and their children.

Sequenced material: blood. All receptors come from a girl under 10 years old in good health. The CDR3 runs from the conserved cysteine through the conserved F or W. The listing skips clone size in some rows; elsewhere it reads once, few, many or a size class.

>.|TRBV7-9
CASSSWDLNGYGYTF
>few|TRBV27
CASTIRTGNEQFF
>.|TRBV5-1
CASSPGDEYSYNEQFF
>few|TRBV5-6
CASSMTSGRGEQYF
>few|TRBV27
CASSPVPGANVLTF
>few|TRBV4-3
CASSQDWTGDYEQYF
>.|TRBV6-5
CASSYGGTGGYGYTF
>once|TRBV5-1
CASSLGQIQEAQYF
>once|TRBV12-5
CASGFAKNIQYF
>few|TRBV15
CATSRGSGDTGELFF
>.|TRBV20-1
CSGPGTGLIGTEAFF
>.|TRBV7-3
CASSLDVRGELFF
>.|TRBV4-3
CASSQMRGYEQYF
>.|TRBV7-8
CASSLGGWPGWNEQFF
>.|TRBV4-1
CASSQGRNWINEQFF
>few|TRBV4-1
CASSQSVGSYEQYF
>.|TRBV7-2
CASSLPGGVDGYTF
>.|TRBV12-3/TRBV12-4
CASSSGTSSYEQYF
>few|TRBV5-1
CASQGSHYEQYF
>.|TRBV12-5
CASGLGWGHGKNIQYF
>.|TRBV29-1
CSVGHTDYEQYF
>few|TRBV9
CASSVSGAEYNEQFF
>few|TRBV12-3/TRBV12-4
CASRPGTLYNEQFF
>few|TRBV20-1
CSARDREGLDTQYF
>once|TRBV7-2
CASSSVAGSAYNEQFF
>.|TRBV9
CASSVKGLAQDTQYF
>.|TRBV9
CASSKWDIPNSPLHF
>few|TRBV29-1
CSVVLSGLGEGYTF
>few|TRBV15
CATSRERVAGGPRETQYF
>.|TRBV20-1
CSASKQGMGNTIYF
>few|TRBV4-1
CASSRAPSNEKLFF
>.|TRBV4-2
CASSQEAGGFGNEQFF
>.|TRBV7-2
CASSFSGLGNTIYF
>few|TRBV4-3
CASSPSSTGYEQYF
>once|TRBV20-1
CSARLAARTDTQYF